The 20 T cell receptor beta chains below were found in one sample sequenced in a study of T cells expressing NK-cell markers. TCRdb reprocessed the 5' RACE reads and reports one entry per CDR3 protein, with no DNA. The sample holds about 300,000 distinct CDR3 sequences. Sequencing was done on a sample of blood T cells: a sorted CD56 or NKG2C T cell subset, CD4+ or CD8+ T cells, or bulk PBMC T cells (not recorded which). These receptors came from a woman aged 18-70 years in good health.

The chain couples TRBV20-1 to TRBJ1-5; TCRdb's assignment of TRBD1 cannot be checked, as there is no DNA. The germline CDR1 and CDR2 sequences are DFQATT and SNEGSKA (reference sequence). The CDR3 consists of 17 residues. CDR3 amino acids: CSARDGGAAGTGGPQHF.

This chain joins TRBV12-3 or TRBV12-4 and TRBJ2-1; checking the TCRdb D call of TRBD1 is not possible without DNA. The length of the CDR3 is 13 residues. Here the CDR3 reads CASNPHRGHEQFF.

V is TRBV4-3 and J is TRBJ2-1; the TCRdb D gene call, TRBD1, has no DNA to confirm it. Germline CDR1 and CDR2: LGHNA and YSLEER. CDR3 length equals 15 residues. CDR3 amino acids: CASSRQGSPYNEQFF.

The V and J genes are TRBV28 and TRBJ2-3; the D gene TCRdb calls, TRBD1, cannot be checked with no DNA. CDR1 is MDHEN, CDR2 SYDVKM, per germline. This CDR3 comprises 16 residues. The CDR3 region is CASSLTGDYSTDTQYF.

This chain joins TRBV28 and TRBJ2-5; lacking DNA, the TRBD1 call made by TCRdb goes unchecked. Germline values: CDR1 MDHEN, CDR2 SYDVKM. The CDR3 has 15 amino acids. The CDR3: CASSSHRGLQETQYF.

The chain employs TRBV6-1 and TRBJ1-4; no DNA is available, so the TRBD1 call from TCRdb remains unchecked. Germline V gene lookup returns CDR1 MNHNS and CDR2 SASEGT. This CDR3 is 11 amino acids long. The CDR3 sequence: CASSWTEKLFF.

The chain joins TRBV6-1 to TRBJ2-1; the TRBD2 assignment by TCRdb is unverifiable without DNA. CDR1 and CDR2 from the germline V gene are MNHNS and SASEGT. This CDR3 is 14 amino acids long. CDR3 sequence reads: CASYLREGPNEQFF.

V and J are TRBV7-2 and TRBJ1-4; TCRdb's assignment of TRBD1 cannot be checked, as there is no DNA. Germline V gives CDR1 SGHTA, CDR2 FQGNSA. The CDR3 covers 16 residues. CDR3 amino acids: CASSLRVSGGREKLFF.

The CDR3: CATSDPERDTGELFF. This chain joins TRBV24-1 and TRBJ2-2. CDR3 size: 15 residues. Germline loops: CDR1 KGHDR, CDR2 SFDVKD.

This rearrangement joins TRBV6-5 to TRBJ2-3; lacking DNA, the TRBD1 call made by TCRdb goes unchecked. The CDR3 totals 14 residues. In germline, CDR1 is MNHEY, CDR2 SVGAGI. CDR3 loop: CASSWGVSTDTQYF.

The gene calls are TRBV10-3 and TRBJ2-3; TCRdb's D gene call, TRBD2, goes unchecked for lack of DNA. Germline loops: CDR1 ENHRY, CDR2 SYGVKD. The CDR3 has 17 residues. The CDR3 sequence is CAISESQVLAGTDTQYF.

The chain's CDR3 is CASSQGEFYGYTF. V gene TRBV6-2 or TRBV6-3 combines with J gene TRBJ1-2; without DNA, the TCRdb call of TRBD1 cannot be checked. The CDR3 has 13 residues. Germline V lookup: CDR1 MNHEY, CDR2 SVGEGT.

The rearrangement joins TRBV24-1 to TRBJ2-7; TCRdb reports TRBD2, a call that lacks DNA to check it against. The CDR3 consists of 15 residues. Per the germline V gene, CDR1 is KGHDR and CDR2 is SFDVKD. The CDR3 sequence is CATSDPRTSGYEQYF.

The J gene is TRBJ1-2, the V gene TRBV6-6. Germline loops: CDR1 MNHNY, CDR2 SVGAGI (reference sequence). The CDR3 loop spans 11 amino acids. CDR3 residues: CASSYQDRYTF.

The chain recombines TRBV19 with TRBJ2-5; TCRdb proposes TRBD2, but this gene call is untestable without DNA. CDR1 is LNHDA, CDR2 SQIVND, per germline (reference sequence). The length of the CDR3 is 14 residues. CDR3 protein: CASSDGRVQETQYF.

The J gene is TRBJ2-6, the V gene TRBV5-1; as DNA is missing, the TRBD1 call by TCRdb cannot be tested. The CDR3 sequence is 17 residues long. CDR1 and CDR2 (germline): SGHRS, YFSETQ. The CDR3 reads CASTGGLQYSGANVLTF.

The chain combines TRBV24-1 with TRBJ1-2; without DNA, the TCRdb call of TRBD1 cannot be checked. CDR3 length: 16 amino acids. Germline V gives CDR1 KGHDR, CDR2 SFDVKD. This CDR3 is CATSAPRGGPNYGYTF.

The chain is built from TRBV4-3 and TRBJ2-2; TCRdb designates TRBD1, a call that cannot be tested without DNA. CDR1 LGHNA and CDR2 YSLEER come from the germline V gene. The CDR3 is 15 residues long. The CDR3 sequence: CASSQFGGGTGELFF.

J is TRBJ2-4 and V is TRBV25-1; TCRdb outputs TRBD1, but without DNA this stays unchecked. The germline gives CDR1 MGHDK, CDR2 SYGVNS. The CDR3 is 15 amino acids. CDR3 protein: CASSEGGAAKNIQYF.

CDR3 loop: CRAPLAGNTDTQYF. The J gene is TRBJ2-3, the V gene TRBV20-1; the TCRdb D gene call, TRBD2, has no DNA to confirm it. In germline, CDR1 is DFQATT, CDR2 SNEGSKA (reference sequence). The length of the CDR3 is 14 residues.